The 8 T cell receptor beta chains reported below all come from one sample, sequenced in a study of Siglec-9 on CD8 T cells in melanoma. Clones were sequenced by immunoSEQ multiplex PCR, and TCRdb holds only the in-frame ones, with some missing. The sample holds around 30,000 clones, 80% seen once. The specimen sequenced was Siglec-9- CD8+ T cells sorted from blood. The receptors shown here come from a human donor in good health.

The chain combines TRBV4-1 with TRBJ2-7; 8 bases fit TRBD1. The J segment lost 0 bases and the V segment lost 4 bases, leaving 5 bases of the junction unmatched. The CDR3 extends over 15 amino acids. Germline V gives CDR1 MGHRA, CDR2 YSYEKL. In DNA, the CDR3 is TGCGCCAGCAGCCCCGGACAGGGTGGCTCCTACGAGCAGTACGTC. Residues: CASSPGQGGSYEQYV.

J is TRBJ2-5 and V is TRBV7-2; 9 bases agree with TRBD1. Trimming took 5 bases from V and 5 from J; bases not matched to a gene: 9. This CDR3 has 15 amino acids. Germline V gene lookup returns CDR1 SGHTA and CDR2 FQGNSA. The CDR3 nucleotides are TGTGCCAGCAGCCTAGAATTTGGACAGGGGGAGACCCAGTACTTC. It yields the protein CASSLEFGQGETQYF. Complete variable domain (other parts from reference TRBV7-2 and TRBJ2-5): GAGVSQSPSNKVTEKGKDVELRCDPISGHTALYWYRQSLGQGLEFLIYFQGNSAPDKSGLPSDRFSAERTGGSVSTLTIQRTQQEDSAVYLCASSLEFGQGETQYFGPGTRLLVL.

The chain carries TRBV7-8 and TRBJ1-1, with D perhaps matching TRBD1 (5 bases). Germline-derived CDR1 and CDR2 are SGHVS and FQNEAQ. Trimming took 4 bases from V and 0 from J, leaving 15 bases between them. This CDR3 is built from 16 residues. CDR3 DNA: TGTGCCAGCAGCTCACTAGACAGACTCTTGAACACTGAAGCTTTCTTT. Translated, it gives CASSSLDRLLNTEAFF.

V and J are TRBV9 and TRBJ1-1; D gene unclear. The CDR3 runs to 15 residues. The germline V and J ends were trimmed by 0 bases and 6 bases, with 15 bases remaining between them. The V gene's germline CDR1 is SGDLS and CDR2 YYNGEE. The CDR3 region is CASSVAPGIRPEAFF. In DNA form, the CDR3 reads TGTGCCAGCAGCGTAGCTCCGGGGATCAGGCCTGAAGCTTTCTTT.

This clone was detected only once. This chain joins TRBV19 and TRBJ2-3; no definite D call. Germline CDR1 is LNHDA and CDR2 is SQIVND (reference sequence). This CDR3 spans 12 amino acids. The V end lost 0 bases, the J end lost 6 bases, and 4 bases lay between the germline ends. CDR3 in amino acids: CASSIEEDTQYF. CDR3 DNA: TGTGCCAGTAGTATAGAGGAGGATACGCAGTATTTT.

This clone was detected once. V and J are TRBV27 and TRBJ2-3; 7 positions match TRBD2. Germline lookup yields CDR1 MNHEY and CDR2 SMNVEV (reference sequence). The V segment lost 6 bases and the J segment 2 bases; nucleotides outside the gene matches: 14. The CDR3 is 17 amino acids. CDR3 loop: CASSPRAGDPYTDTQYF. DNA for the CDR3: TGTGCCAGCAGCCCTCGGGCGGGGGACCCCTACACAGATACGCAGTATTTT.

The V call is TRBV9, the J call TRBJ2-1; D unresolved. Trimming removed 5 bases at V and 9 bases at J, with 27 bases between. From germline, CDR1 is SGDLS and CDR2 YYNGEE. The CDR3 spans 17 residues. The chain's CDR3 is CASSGVRGGDPLGEQFF. As DNA, the CDR3 is TGTGCCAGCAGTGGGGTAAGAGGCGGAGACCCATTGGGTGAGCAGTTCTTC.

This sequence joins TRBV11-2 and TRBJ2-1, with 12 bases that match TRBD2. CDR3 length: 15 amino acids. The V segment lost 4 bases and the J segment 6 bases; nucleotides outside the gene matches: 4. CDR1 is SGHAT, CDR2 FQNNGV, per germline. The CDR3 DNA sequence: TGTGCCAGCAGCTCCGGGACTAGCGGGCTCAATGAGCAGTTCTTC. Translated: CASSSGTSGLNEQFF.